This T cell receptor (beta chain) is from a study of T cell repertoires in cytomegalovirus infection. As to this clonotype: Its antigen remains unidentified.

TCRdb re-analysed the reads in MiXCR, keeping a single row per CDR3 protein. The repertoire includes about 830,000 distinct CDR3 sequences, 32% of them detected once, and roughly an eighth sits in the top ten. Looked up from germline, CDR1 is MDHEN and CDR2 is SYDVKM. The V segment lost 6 bases and the J segment 7 bases; nucleotides outside the gene matches: 10. CDR3 length: 15 amino acids. V and J are TRBV28 and TRBJ1-5; TRBD1 matches at 9 bases. This receptor was obtained from a human donor in good health (CMV status not recorded). Some clones in this sample may be carry-over from other donors' samples. The starting material was cultured CD8+ T cells from PBMCs, obtained from culture after CMV antigen stimulation. This CDR3 is CASSHRDRAQQPQHF. The CDR3, as DNA: TGTGCCAGCAGCCACAGGGACAGGGCGCAACAGCCCCAGCATTTT.